The next 3 T cell receptor beta chains were all read from a single sample in a study of blood T cell repertoires in COVID-19. Profiling relied on immunoSEQ multiplex PCR, and the TCRdb table lists in-frame clones only, not all of them. The sample yields approximately 92,000 clones, around 82% seen once. The specimen was peripheral blood. The receptor set was obtained from a man aged 50 to 60 who had recovered from COVID-19.

The V gene is TRBV20-1, the J gene TRBJ1-2; TRBD1 aligns across 7 bases. CDR3 length: 14 amino acids. Looked up from germline, CDR1 is DFQATT and CDR2 is SNEGSKA (reference sequence). The V segment lost 3 bases and the J segment 7 bases; nucleotides outside the gene matches: 11. The CDR3 DNA reads as TGCAGTGCTAGTGGGGGACAGTATCTTTCTGGCTACACCTTC. It encodes CSASGGQYLSGYTF.

This clone was found a few times. The chain links TRBV19 to TRBJ1-2, with D maybe TRBD1 (5 bases). Germline lookup yields CDR1 LNHDA and CDR2 SQIVND (reference sequence). The V and J ends lost 7 bases and 4 bases respectively, with 22 bases between them. The CDR3 is 16 residues long. CDR3 bases: TGTGCCAGTACCCCGCCCGGAGGGACTTCTATCTATGGCTACACCTTC. This translates into CASTPPGGTSIYGYTF.

The chain has TRBV18 and TRBJ2-2; D unclear. The germline gives CDR1 KGHSH, CDR2 LQKENI. The CDR3 is 13 amino acids. Trimming stripped 4 bases from V and 6 bases from J, with 9 bases between. The CDR3 here is CASSRTGAGELFF. The CDR3 coding sequence is TGTGCCAGCTCACGTACGGGTGCCGGGGAGCTGTTTTTT.